This TCR beta chain was sequenced for a study of monozygotic twins with inflammatory bowel disease. Findings and limits, study-wide: Especially with disease activity, IBD patients had fewer clonotypes in common with others than healthy twins did.

CDR1 DFQATT and CDR2 SNEGSKA come from the germline V gene (reference sequence). CDR3 length: 12 residues. The team made cDNA by running eight separate reactions for each sample. Reanalyzing the 5' RACE reads, TCRdb keeps one entry per CDR3 protein, without DNA. In all, the sample yields a few hundred thousand distinct CDR3 sequences. About this clonotype: Its cognate antigen is unknown.

This TCR derives from a human donor with ulcerative colitis or Crohn's disease, or a healthy co-twin of an affected twin (not recorded which). The sample comprised blood. This chain connects TRBV20-1 to TRBJ2-3; TCRdb's D call of TRBD2 is untestable without DNA. CDR3 residues: CSARGVGGEQYF.